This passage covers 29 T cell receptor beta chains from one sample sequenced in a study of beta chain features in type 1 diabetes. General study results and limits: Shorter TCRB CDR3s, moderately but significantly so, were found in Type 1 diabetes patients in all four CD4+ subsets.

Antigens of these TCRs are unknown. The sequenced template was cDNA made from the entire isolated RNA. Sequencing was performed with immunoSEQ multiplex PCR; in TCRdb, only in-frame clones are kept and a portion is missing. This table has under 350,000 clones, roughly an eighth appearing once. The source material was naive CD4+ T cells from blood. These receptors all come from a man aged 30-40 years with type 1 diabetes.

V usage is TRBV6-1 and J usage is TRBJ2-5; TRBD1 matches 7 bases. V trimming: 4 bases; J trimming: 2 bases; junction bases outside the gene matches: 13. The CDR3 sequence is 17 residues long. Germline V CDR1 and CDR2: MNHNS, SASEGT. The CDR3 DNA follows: TGTGCCAGCAGTGTCTTACCGACAGGGTCGGTACAAGAGACCCAGTACTTC. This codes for CASSVLPTGSVQETQYF.

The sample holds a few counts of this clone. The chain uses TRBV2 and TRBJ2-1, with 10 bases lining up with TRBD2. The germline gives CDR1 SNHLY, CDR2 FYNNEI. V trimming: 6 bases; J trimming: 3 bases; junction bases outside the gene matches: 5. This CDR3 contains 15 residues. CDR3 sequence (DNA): TGTGCCAGCAGGGCAACTAGCGGGGACTACAATGAGCAGTTCTTC. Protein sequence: CASRATSGDYNEQFF.

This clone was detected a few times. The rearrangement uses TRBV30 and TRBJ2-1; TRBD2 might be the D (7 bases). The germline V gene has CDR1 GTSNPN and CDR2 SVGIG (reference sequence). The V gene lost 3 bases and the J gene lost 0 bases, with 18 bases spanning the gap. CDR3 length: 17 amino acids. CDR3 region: CAWSPIRGRASYNEQFF. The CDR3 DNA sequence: TGTGCCTGGAGCCCAATAAGGGGGAGGGCCTCCTACAATGAGCAGTTCTTC.

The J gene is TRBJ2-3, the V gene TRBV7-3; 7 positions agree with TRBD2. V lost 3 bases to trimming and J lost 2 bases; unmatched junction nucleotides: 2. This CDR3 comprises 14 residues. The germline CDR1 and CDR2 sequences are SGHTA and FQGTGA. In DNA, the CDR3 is TGTGCCAGCAGCTTTGGACTAGACACAGATACGCAGTATTTT. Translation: CASSFGLDTDTQYF.

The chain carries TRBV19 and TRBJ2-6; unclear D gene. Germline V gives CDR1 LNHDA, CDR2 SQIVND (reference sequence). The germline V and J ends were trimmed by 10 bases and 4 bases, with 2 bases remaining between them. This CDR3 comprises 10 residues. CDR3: CAIGANVLTF. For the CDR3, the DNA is TGTGCCATAGGGGCCAACGTCCTGACTTTC.

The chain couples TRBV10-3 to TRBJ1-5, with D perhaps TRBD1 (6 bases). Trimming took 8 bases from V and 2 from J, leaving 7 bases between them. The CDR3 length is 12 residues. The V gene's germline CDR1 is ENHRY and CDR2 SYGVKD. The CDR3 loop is CAIRQGNQPQHF. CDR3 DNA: TGTGCCATCCGACAGGGCAATCAGCCCCAGCATTTT.

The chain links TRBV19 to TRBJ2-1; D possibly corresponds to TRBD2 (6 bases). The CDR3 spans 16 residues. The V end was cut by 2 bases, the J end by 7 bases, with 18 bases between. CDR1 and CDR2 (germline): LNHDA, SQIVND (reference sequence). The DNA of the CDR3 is TGTGCCAGTAGTATATTTGGGGAGGTAAGCGGAAATGAGCAGTTCTTC. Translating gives CASSIFGEVSGNEQFF.

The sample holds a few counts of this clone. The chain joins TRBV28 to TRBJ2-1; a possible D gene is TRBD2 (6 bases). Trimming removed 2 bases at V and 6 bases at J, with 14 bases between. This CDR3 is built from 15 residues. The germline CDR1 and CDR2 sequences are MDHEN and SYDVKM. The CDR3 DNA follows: TGTGCCAGCAGTTTACCTAGCCTTAGCGGCAATGAGCAGTTCTTC. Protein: CASSLPSLSGNEQFF.

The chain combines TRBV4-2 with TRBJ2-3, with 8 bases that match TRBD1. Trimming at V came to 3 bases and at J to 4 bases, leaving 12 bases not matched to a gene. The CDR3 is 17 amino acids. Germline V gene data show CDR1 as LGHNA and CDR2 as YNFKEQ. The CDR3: CASSQPTGQVNSDTQYF. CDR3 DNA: TGTGCCAGCAGCCAGCCTACGGGACAGGTCAACTCAGATACGCAGTATTTT.

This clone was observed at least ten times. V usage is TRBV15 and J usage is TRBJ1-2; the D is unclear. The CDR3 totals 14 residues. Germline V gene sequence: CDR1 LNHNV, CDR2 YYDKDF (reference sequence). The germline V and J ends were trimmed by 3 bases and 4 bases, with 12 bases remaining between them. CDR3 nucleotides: TGTGCCACCAGCAGGCCCGGGATGTCCTATGGCTACACCTTC. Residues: CATSRPGMSYGYTF.

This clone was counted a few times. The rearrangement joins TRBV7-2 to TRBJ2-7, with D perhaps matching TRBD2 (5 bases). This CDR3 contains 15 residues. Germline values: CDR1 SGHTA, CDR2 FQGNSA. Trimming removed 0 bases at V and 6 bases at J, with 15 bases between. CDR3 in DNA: TGTGCCAGCAGCTTAGCCCCCGGGGAGTTCGGCGAGCAGTACTTC. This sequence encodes CASSLAPGEFGEQYF.

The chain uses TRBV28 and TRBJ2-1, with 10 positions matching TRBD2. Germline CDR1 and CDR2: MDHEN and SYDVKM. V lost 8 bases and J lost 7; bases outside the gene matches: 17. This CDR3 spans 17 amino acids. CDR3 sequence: CASGTDKGLAFFNEQFF. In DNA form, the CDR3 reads TGTGCCAGCGGAACAGACAAGGGACTAGCGTTTTTTAATGAGCAGTTCTTC.

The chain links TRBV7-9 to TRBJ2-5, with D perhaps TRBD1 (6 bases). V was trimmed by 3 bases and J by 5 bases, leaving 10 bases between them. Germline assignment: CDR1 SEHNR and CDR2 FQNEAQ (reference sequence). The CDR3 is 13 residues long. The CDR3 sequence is CASSLGAFETQYF. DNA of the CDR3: TGTGCCAGCAGCTTGGGGGCCTTCGAGACCCAGTACTTC. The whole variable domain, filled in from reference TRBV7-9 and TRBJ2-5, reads DTGVSQNPRHKITKRGQNVTFRCDPISEHNRLYWYRQTLGQGPEFLTYFQNEAQLEKSRLLSDRFSAERPKGSFSTLEIQRTEQGDSAMYLCASSLGAFETQYFGPGTRLLVL.

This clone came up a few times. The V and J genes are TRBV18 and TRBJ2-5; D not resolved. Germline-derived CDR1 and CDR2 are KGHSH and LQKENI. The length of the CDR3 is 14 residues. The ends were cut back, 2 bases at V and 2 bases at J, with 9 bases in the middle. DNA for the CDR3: TGTGCCAGCTCACCAATCACAGAGCAAGAGACCCAGTACTTC. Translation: CASSPITEQETQYF.

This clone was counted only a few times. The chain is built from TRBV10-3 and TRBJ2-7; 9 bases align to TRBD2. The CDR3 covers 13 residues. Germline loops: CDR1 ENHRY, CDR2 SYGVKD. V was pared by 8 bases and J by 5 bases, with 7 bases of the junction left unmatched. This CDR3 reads CAIAASGNHEQYF. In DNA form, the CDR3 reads TGTGCCATCGCGGCTAGCGGGAACCACGAGCAGTACTTC.

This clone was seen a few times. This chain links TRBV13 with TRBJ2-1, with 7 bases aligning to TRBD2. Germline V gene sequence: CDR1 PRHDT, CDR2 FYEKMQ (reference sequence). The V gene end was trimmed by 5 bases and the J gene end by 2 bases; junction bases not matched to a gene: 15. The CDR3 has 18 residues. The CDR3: CASSLLAEWLGAYNEQFF. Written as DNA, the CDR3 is TGTGCCAGCAGCCTCCTAGCGGAGTGGCTTGGGGCCTACAATGAGCAGTTCTTC.

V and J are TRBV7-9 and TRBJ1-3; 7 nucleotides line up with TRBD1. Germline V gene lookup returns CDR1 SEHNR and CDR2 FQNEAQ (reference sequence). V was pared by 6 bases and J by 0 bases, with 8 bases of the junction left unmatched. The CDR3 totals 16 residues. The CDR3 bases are TGTGCCAGCAGACAGGACAGGTGGAGCTCTGGAAACACCATATATTTT. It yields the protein CASRQDRWSSGNTIYF. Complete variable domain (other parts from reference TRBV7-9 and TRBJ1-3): DTGVSQNPRHKITKRGQNVTFRCDPISEHNRLYWYRQTLGQGPEFLTYFQNEAQLEKSRLLSDRFSAERPKGSFSTLEIQRTEQGDSAMYLCASRQDRWSSGNTIYFGEGSWLTVV.

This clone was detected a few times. The CDR3 loop reads CASSLAGVANYGYTF. The CDR3 DNA is TGTGCCAGCAGCTTGGCAGGGGTGGCAAACTATGGCTACACCTTC. V and J are TRBV5-4 and TRBJ1-2, with D tentatively TRBD1 (6 bases). The V gene lost 0 bases and the J gene lost 2 bases, with 11 bases spanning the gap. This CDR3 region has 15 residues. In germline, CDR1 is SGHNT, CDR2 YYREEE (reference sequence). Full variable domain (rest looked up from reference TRBV5-4 and TRBJ1-2): ETGVTQSPTHLIKTRGQQVTLRCSSQSGHNTVSWYQQALGQGPQFIFQYYREEENGRGNFPPRFSGLQFPNYSSELNVNALELDDSALYLCASSLAGVANYGYTFGSGTRLTVV.

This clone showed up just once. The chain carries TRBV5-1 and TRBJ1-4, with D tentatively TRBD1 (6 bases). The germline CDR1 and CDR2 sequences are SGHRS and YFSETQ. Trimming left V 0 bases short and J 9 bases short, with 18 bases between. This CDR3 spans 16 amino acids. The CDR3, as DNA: TGCGCCAGCAGCTTGGGCGGGCAGGGGCGAGAGAAAAAACTGTTTTTT. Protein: CASSLGGQGREKKLFF.

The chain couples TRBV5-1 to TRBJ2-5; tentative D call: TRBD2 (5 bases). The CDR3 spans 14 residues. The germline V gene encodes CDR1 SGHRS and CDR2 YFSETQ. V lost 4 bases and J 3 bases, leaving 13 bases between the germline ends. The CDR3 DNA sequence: TGCGCCAGCAGCCGAGGACTGTCGGAAGAGACCCAGTACTTC. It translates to CASSRGLSEETQYF.

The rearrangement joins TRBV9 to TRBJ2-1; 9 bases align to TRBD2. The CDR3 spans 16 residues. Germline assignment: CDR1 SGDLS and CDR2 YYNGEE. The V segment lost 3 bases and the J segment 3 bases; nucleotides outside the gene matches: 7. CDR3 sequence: CASSARLAVNYNEQFF. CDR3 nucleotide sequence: TGTGCCAGCAGCGCTCGACTAGCGGTTAACTACAATGAGCAGTTCTTC.

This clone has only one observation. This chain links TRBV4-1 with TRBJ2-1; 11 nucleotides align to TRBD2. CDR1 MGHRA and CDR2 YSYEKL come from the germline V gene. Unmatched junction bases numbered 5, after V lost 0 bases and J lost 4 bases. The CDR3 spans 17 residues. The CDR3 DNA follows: TGCGCCAGCAGCCAAGATAGCGGGACTAGCGGTTACAATGAGCAGTTCTTC. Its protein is CASSQDSGTSGYNEQFF.

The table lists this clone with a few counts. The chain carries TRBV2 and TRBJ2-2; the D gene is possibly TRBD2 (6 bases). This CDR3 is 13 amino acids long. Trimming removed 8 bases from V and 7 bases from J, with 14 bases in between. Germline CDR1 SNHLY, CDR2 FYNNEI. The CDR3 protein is CASRETSRGELFF. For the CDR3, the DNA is TGTGCCAGCCGGGAGACCTCACGCGGGGAGCTGTTTTTT.

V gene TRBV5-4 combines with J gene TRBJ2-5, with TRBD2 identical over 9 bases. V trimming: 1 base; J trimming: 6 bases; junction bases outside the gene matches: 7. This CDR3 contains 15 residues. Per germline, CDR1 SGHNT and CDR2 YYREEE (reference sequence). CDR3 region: CASSLYSGSRKTQYF. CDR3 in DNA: TGTGCCAGCAGCTTGTATAGCGGGAGTAGAAAGACCCAGTACTTC.

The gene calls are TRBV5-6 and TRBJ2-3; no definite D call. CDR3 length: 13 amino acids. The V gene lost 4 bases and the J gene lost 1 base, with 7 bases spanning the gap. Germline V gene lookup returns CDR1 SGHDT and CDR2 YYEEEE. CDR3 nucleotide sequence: TGTGCCAGCAGCCTTCCTCGCACAGATACGCAGTATTTT. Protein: CASSLPRTDTQYF.

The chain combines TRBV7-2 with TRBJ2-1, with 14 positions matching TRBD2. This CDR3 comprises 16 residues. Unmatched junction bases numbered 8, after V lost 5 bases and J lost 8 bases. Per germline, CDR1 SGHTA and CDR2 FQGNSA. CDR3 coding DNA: TGTGCCAGCAGCCTCTCCGGGACTAGCGGGAGCTATGAGCAGTTCTTC. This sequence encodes CASSLSGTSGSYEQFF.

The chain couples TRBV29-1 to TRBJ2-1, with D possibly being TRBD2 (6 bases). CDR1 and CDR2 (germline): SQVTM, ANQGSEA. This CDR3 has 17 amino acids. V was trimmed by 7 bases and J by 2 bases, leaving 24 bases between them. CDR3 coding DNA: TGCAGCGCCCTTAGTGGTAGCGGAAGGGGAACCTACAATGAGCAGTTCTTC. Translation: CSALSGSGRGTYNEQFF.

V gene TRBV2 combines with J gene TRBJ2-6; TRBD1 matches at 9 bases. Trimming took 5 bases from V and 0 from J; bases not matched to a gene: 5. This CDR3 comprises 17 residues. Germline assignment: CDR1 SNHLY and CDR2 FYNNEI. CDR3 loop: CASSRDREISGANVLTF. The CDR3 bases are TGTGCCAGCAGTCGGGACAGGGAAATCTCTGGGGCCAACGTCCTGACTTTC.

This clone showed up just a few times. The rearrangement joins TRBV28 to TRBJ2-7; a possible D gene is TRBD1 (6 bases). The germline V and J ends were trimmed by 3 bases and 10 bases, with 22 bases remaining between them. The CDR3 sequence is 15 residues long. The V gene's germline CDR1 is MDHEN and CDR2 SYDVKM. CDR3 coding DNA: TGTGCCAGCAGTTTGGCAGATCGAGGGGGACCCCTTCAGTACTTC. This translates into CASSLADRGGPLQYF.